The clone carrying this TCR beta chain was seen ten or more times. The data belong to a study of T cells in Graves' hyperthyroidism and ophthalmopathy. About the study: Peripheral blood specimens were obtained at initial diagnosis, prior to any treatment.

Stable Graves' hyperthyroidism meant no ophthalmopathy progression within 18 months. Amplification of TCR beta CDR3 regions was performed using RNA transcripts as template. The HTBI primer set served for first-round RT-PCR of the TCR CDR3. MiXCR, applied by TCRdb to the multiplex PCR reads, yields one record per CDR3 protein. The sample yields more than 300,000 distinct CDR3 sequences, 11% to 15% seen once. This CDR3 region has 13 residues. V was clipped by 6 bases and J by 5 bases; unmatched bases: 9. In germline, CDR1 is DFQATT, CDR2 SNEGSKA (reference sequence). The source of this sequence is a woman aged 55-70 years with Graves' hyperthyroidism. V gene TRBV20-1 combines with J gene TRBJ2-5, with 7 bases lining up with TRBD1. Sequencing used blood. The CDR3 protein is CSATQGSWETQYF. The CDR3 DNA sequence: TGCAGTGCCACACAGGGGTCATGGGAGACCCAGTACTTC.